This T cell receptor beta chain was recorded in a study of blood T cell repertoires in COVID-19. J lost 3 bases, V lost 6 bases, and 7 bases had no gene match. Germline CDR1 is MNHEY and CDR2 is SVGAGI. The CDR3 extends over 15 amino acids. Original analysis: Amplification with reference gene primers provided the estimates of nucleated cell counts. Produced via immunoSEQ multiplex PCR; TCRdb's table is partial and in-frame only. V and J calls and clone size are given by that table; D and trimming were obtained from the DNA. The sample lists approximately 200,000 clones, approximately 85% occurring once.

This chain joins TRBV6-5 and TRBJ2-3; 9 positions agree with TRBD1. Source material: peripheral blood. The clonotype comes from a man in his fifties or sixties who had recovered from COVID-19. This CDR3 is CASRVDRGKTDTQYF. CDR3 sequence (DNA): TGTGCCAGCAGAGTGGACAGGGGAAAAACAGATACGCAGTATTTT.